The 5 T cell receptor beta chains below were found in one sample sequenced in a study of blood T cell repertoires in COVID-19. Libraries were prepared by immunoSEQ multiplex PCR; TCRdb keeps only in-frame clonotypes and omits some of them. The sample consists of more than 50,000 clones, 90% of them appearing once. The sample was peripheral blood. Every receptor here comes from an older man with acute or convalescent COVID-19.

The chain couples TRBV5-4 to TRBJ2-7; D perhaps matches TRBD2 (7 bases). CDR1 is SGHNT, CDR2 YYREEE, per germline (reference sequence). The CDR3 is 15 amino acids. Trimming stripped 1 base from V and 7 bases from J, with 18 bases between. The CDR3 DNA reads TGTGCCAGCAGCTTGACCCGGACAGAAGCGGGAGAGCAGTACTTC. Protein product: CASSLTRTEAGEQYF.

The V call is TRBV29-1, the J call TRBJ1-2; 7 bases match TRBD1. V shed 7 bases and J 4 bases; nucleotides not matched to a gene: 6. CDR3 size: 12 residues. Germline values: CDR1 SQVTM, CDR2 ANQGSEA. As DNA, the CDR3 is TGCAGCGCGGGGGGGACAGCCTATGGCTACACCTTC. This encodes CSAGGTAYGYTF.

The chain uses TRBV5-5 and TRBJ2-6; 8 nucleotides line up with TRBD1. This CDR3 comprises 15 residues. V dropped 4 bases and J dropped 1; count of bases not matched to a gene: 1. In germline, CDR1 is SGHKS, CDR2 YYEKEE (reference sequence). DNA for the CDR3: TGTGCCAGCAGCGGACAGGGTTCTGGGGCCAACGTCCTGACTTTC. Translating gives CASSGQGSGANVLTF.

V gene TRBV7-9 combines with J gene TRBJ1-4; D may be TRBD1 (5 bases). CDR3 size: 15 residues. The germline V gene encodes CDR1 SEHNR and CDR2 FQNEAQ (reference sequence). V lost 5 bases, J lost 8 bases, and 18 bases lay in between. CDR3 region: CASSPLDTGGEKLFF. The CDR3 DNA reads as TGTGCCAGCAGCCCTCTGGACACGGGTGGGGAAAAACTGTTTTTT.

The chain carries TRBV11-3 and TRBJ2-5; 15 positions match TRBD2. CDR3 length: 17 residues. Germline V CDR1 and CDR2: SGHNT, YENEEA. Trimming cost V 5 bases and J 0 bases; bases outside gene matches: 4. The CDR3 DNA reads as TGTGCCAGCAGCCCCGGGACTAGCGGGGGGTACCAAGAGACCCAGTACTTC. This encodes CASSPGTSGGYQETQYF.